The rows below give T cell receptor beta chains drawn from one sample of a study of radiotherapy plus CTLA-4 blockade in lung cancer. Method: immunoSEQ multiplex PCR; TCRdb's copy keeps in-frame clones and lacks some. Of roughly 92,000 clones listed, about 90% were seen once; the top ten hold approximately 2%. The sample here was peripheral blood, taken from a patient treated with radiotherapy plus ipilimumab. These receptors all come from a human donor with non-small cell lung cancer who had a partial response to radiotherapy plus ipilimumab. Each CDR3 is given with its conserved first and last residue. Each record gives: J gene, CDR3 length, clone size, V gene, D gene, CDR3 DNA, CDR3 protein. D genes are given only for firm matches. Rows give clone size only sometimes, using once, few, many, or a class for an expanded clone.

TRBJ2-7,14,NA,TRBV28,NA,TGTGCCAGCAGTCTATATAATACAGGTAACGAGCAGTACTTC,CASSLYNTGNEQYF
TRBJ2-5,13,NA,TRBV9,NA,TGTGCCAGCAGCGAACAGGATCTACCCAAGCAGTACTTC,CASSEQDLPKQYF
TRBJ2-2,18,NA,TRBV19,TRBD1,TGTGCCAGTAGTAGATATGGTCGGACAGGGCCCAACACCGGGGAGCTGTTTTTT,CASSRYGRTGPNTGELFF
TRBJ1-1,17,NA,TRBV10-3,NA,TGTGCCATCAGAGAGCCACCAAATCAGGGTCGTGAAACTGAAGCTTTCTTT,CAIREPPNQGRETEAFF
TRBJ2-3,15,NA,TRBV6-6,TRBD2,TGTGCCAGCAGTTACAGAAGCGGGATAACAGATACGCAGTATTTT,CASSYRSGITDTQYF
TRBJ2-5,12,NA,TRBV14,NA,TGTGCCAGCAGCCAAGGAGGGCCGACCCAGTACTTC,CASSQGGPTQYF
TRBJ2-2,15,NA,TRBV7-3,TRBD1,TGTGCCAGCAGCTCCCGGGACAGGGGAACCGGGGAGCTGTTTTTT,CASSSRDRGTGELFF
TRBJ2-1,20,NA,TRBV28,TRBD1,TGTGCCAGCAGTTTAGGTTTTGGCGGACTGCCCCAGGGGGCCTACAATGAGCAGTTCTTC,CASSLGFGGLPQGAYNEQFF
TRBJ1-1,14,NA,TRBV9,NA,TGTGCCAGCAGGTCAGGGGCGGTGGGCACTGAAGCTTTCTTT,CASRSGAVGTEAFF
TRBJ2-5,14,NA,TRBV7-3,NA,TGTGCCAGCAGCCCGCTACGAGGAGGGGAGACCCAGTACTTC,CASSPLRGGETQYF
TRBJ2-2,14,NA,TRBV5-1,NA,TGCGCCAGCAGCTTGGTAGGGGGCACCGGGGAGCTGTTTTTT,CASSLVGGTGELFF
TRBJ1-1,15,NA,TRBV2,TRBD1,TGTGCCAGCGACGACAGGGGATTAGTAAGCACTGAAGCTTTCTTT,CASDDRGLVSTEAFF
TRBJ1-5,14,NA,TRBV2,TRBD1,TGTGCCAGCAGTTTCGGACAGGGAGCTCAGCCCCAGCATTTT,CASSFGQGAQPQHF
TRBJ2-1,13,NA,TRBV6-5,NA,TGTGCCAGCAGTTACTCAACGGAGGGTGAGCAGTTCTTC,CASSYSTEGEQFF
TRBJ2-1,15,NA,TRBV28,TRBD2,TGTGCCAGCAGTTTAACGACTAGCGGGAGAAATGAGCAGTTCTTC,CASSLTTSGRNEQFF
TRBJ1-5,19,NA,TRBV23-1,NA,TGCGCCAGCAGTCATCCGACCTCTACGGGCGGACAAGCAAATCAGCCCCAGCATTTT,CASSHPTSTGGQANQPQHF
TRBJ1-4,18,NA,TRBV21-1,NA,TGTGCCAGCAGCAAAGGGGTGGGACAGCCCGCAACTAATGAAAAACTGTTTTTT,CASSKGVGQPATNEKLFF
TRBJ1-2,12,NA,TRBV28,NA,TGTGCCAGCAGTTCCGGAGGATATGGCTACACCTTC,CASSSGGYGYTF
TRBJ2-1,15,NA,TRBV2,NA,TGTGCCAGCAGTGTGGCCGGGATGGGGAACAATGAGCAGTTCTTC,CASSVAGMGNNEQFF
TRBJ1-2,13,NA,TRBV6-5,NA,TGTGCCAGCAAACCTGGACAGCTCTATGGCTACACCTTC,CASKPGQLYGYTF
TRBJ2-3,20,NA,TRBV23-1,TRBD2,TGCGCCAGCAGGCAGATCTTCGGACTAGCGGACTACCTTAGCACAGATACGCAGTATTTT,CASRQIFGLADYLSTDTQYF
TRBJ2-1,15,NA,TRBV10-2,TRBD2,TGCGCCAGCAGTGACGCGGGGGGTCTCTACAATGAGCAGTTCTTC,CASSDAGGLYNEQFF
TRBJ1-2,14,NA,TRBV23-1,NA,TGCGCCAGCAGTCATCCGACCGGGATGAGGGGCTACACCTTC,CASSHPTGMRGYTF
TRBJ2-7,17,NA,TRBV5-1,NA,TGCGCCAGCAGCTTCGACTCCGGGGGTTCATCCATCTACGAGCAGTACTTC,CASSFDSGGSSIYEQYF
TRBJ1-3,14,NA,TRBV11-2,NA,TGTGCCAGCAGCCCACGGGAATCCGGAAACACCATATATTTT,CASSPRESGNTIYF
TRBJ2-2,15,NA,TRBV7-2,TRBD2,TGTGCCAGCGCGTTGGGGACTACTATCACCGGGGAGCTGTTTTTT,CASALGTTITGELFF
TRBJ2-2,16,NA,TRBV5-1,NA,TGCGCCAGCAGCTTGGCCGGTAATTCGGACACCGGGGAGCTGTTTTTT,CASSLAGNSDTGELFF
TRBJ2-1,13,NA,TRBV11-3,NA,TGTGCCAGCAGCTTAGCAGGGGAGAGTGTGCAGTTCTTC,CASSLAGESVQFF
TRBJ1-5,15,NA,TRBV27,NA,TGTGCCAGCAGTCCCCAACCTAAGGGAGGTCAGCCCCAGCATTTT,CASSPQPKGGQPQHF
TRBJ1-2,14,NA,TRBV28,NA,TGTGCCAGCAGTTTGGGGAACAGGGTTGAAGGCTACACCTTC,CASSLGNRVEGYTF
TRBJ2-7,13,NA,TRBV28,TRBD1,TGTGCCAGCTTGAGGACAGGGGTCTACGAGCAGTACTTC,CASLRTGVYEQYF
TRBJ2-3,16,NA,TRBV4-2,NA,TGTGCCAGCAGCGCAGGTTTACAGGGATTGTCAGATACGCAGTATTTT,CASSAGLQGLSDTQYF
TRBJ1-1,16,NA,TRBV6-1,NA,TGTGCCAGCAGTGAATTTGGGCAGGGCCTCAGGACTGAAGCTTTCTTT,CASSEFGQGLRTEAFF
TRBJ2-6,16,NA,TRBV28,TRBD1,TGTGCCATTCCGGGACAGGGTGTGTCTGGGGCCAACGTCCTGACTTTC,CAIPGQGVSGANVLTF
TRBJ1-1,10,NA,TRBV19,NA,TGTGCCAGTATAAGCTCTGAAGCTTTCTTT,CASISSEAFF
TRBJ1-5,14,NA,TRBV19,TRBD1,TGTGCCAGCACCGTCAGGGGGCATAATCAGCCCCAGCATTTT,CASTVRGHNQPQHF
TRBJ1-1,14,NA,TRBV9,NA,TGTGCCAGCAGCTTGGGCCCGGAGGGCACTGAAGCTTTCTTT,CASSLGPEGTEAFF
TRBJ1-1,14,NA,TRBV2,NA,TGTGCCAGCAGTGATTTCAGGGAGAACACTGAAGCTTTCTTT,CASSDFRENTEAFF
TRBJ1-5,14,NA,TRBV2,TRBD1,TGTGCCAGCAGTGTGGGACAGAGCAGACAGCCCCAGCATTTT,CASSVGQSRQPQHF
TRBJ1-2,15,NA,TRBV18,TRBD1,TGTGCCAGCTCACCATCGGTGGAGGGGGCTAGCGGCTACACCTTC,CASSPSVEGASGYTF
TRBJ1-1,21,once,TRBV2,TRBD1,TGTGCCAGCAGTCCCTTTCCTTTTAGTGGCCCTCGGGACAGGGGAAACACTGAAGCTTTCTTT,CASSPFPFSGPRDRGNTEAFF
TRBJ2-1,11,NA,TRBV6-1,NA,TGTGCCAGCAATCTGTACAATGAGCAGTTCTTC,CASNLYNEQFF
TRBJ2-7,15,NA,TRBV30,TRBD2,TGTGCCTGGACCCCGACTAGCGGCTTTACCTACGAGCAGTACTTC,CAWTPTSGFTYEQYF
TRBJ2-7,14,NA,TRBV7-8,TRBD1,TGTGCCAGCAGCACCCAGACAGGGGGCTACGAGCAGTACTTC,CASSTQTGGYEQYF